This is a list of T cell receptor beta chains from one sample in a study of T cell repertoires in cytomegalovirus infection. TCRdb fed the reads into MiXCR, producing one record per CDR3 protein. The table lists roughly 190,000 distinct CDR3 sequences, less than 9.5% of them singletons. The specimen was PBMCs. These receptors were collected from a human donor in good health (CMV status not recorded). Some clones in this sample may be carry-over from other donors' samples. The CDR3 runs from the conserved cysteine through the conserved F or W. D genes are given only for firm matches. Clone size is shown for a subset of rows, as once, few, many or a class of expanded clone.

few	TRBV7-9	-	13	TRBJ2-1	TGTGCCAGCAAACGCTACTCCTACAATGAGCAGTTCTTC	CASKRYSYNEQFF
many	TRBV7-9	-	13	TRBJ1-3	TGTGCCAGCAGCTTATATTCGGCCGACACCATATATTTT	CASSLYSADTIYF
many	TRBV7-2	-	16	TRBJ2-2	TGTGCCAGCAGCTTAGTGGGCAATACGAACACCGGGGAGCTGTTTTTT	CASSLVGNTNTGELFF
many	TRBV7-8	-	14	TRBJ2-3	TGTGCCAGCAGCACCCCCAGGGCATCAGATACGCAGTATTTT	CASSTPRASDTQYF
few	TRBV5-5	-	14	TRBJ2-7	TGTGCCAGCAGCTTAATAAGAGTACCCTACGAGCAGTACTTC	CASSLIRVPYEQYF
many	TRBV28	TRBD1	16	TRBJ1-3	TGTGCCAGCAGTTCAATACAGGGGATTTTTGGAAACACCATATATTTT	CASSSIQGIFGNTIYF
many	TRBV4-3	-	16	TRBJ2-5	TGCGCCAGCAGCCAAGAGCCGGAGATTTTACAAGAGACCCAGTACTTC	CASSQEPEILQETQYF
few	TRBV7-2	-	13	TRBJ1-1	TGTGCCAGCAACGAACAGGGGAACACTGAAGCTTTCTTT	CASNEQGNTEAFF
many	TRBV6-6	-	14	TRBJ1-1	TGTGCCAGTACCGTGACCGCCATGAACACTGAAGCTTTCTTT	CASTVTAMNTEAFF
few	TRBV29-1	TRBD1	12	TRBJ1-2	TGCAGCGCAGGACAGGGAGACTATGGCTACACCTTC	CSAGQGDYGYTF
-	TRBV28	TRBD1	13	TRBJ1-2	TGTGCCAGCAGGTCCGGGACAGACTATGGCTACACCTTC	CASRSGTDYGYTF
many	TRBV7-8	TRBD2	15	TRBJ2-1	TGTGCCAGCAGCTTCAGCGGGGGGGCGTACAATGAGCAGTTCTTC	CASSFSGGAYNEQFF
few	TRBV20-1	-	13	TRBJ1-2	TGCAGTGCTAGTGTATCAGGCGACTATGGCTACACCTTC	CSASVSGDYGYTF
many	TRBV12-3/TRBV12-4	-	14	TRBJ1-5	TGTGCCAGCTCCATAGGAGCTAGCAATCAGCCCCAGCATTTT	CASSIGASNQPQHF
few	TRBV28	TRBD1	14	TRBJ1-5	TGTGCCAGCAGGCGACAGGGACACAATCAGCCCCAGCATTTT	CASRRQGHNQPQHF
many	TRBV12-3/TRBV12-4	TRBD1	13	TRBJ1-1	TGTGCCAGCAATCAGGGGGCAAACACTGAAGCTTTCTTT	CASNQGANTEAFF
many	TRBV10-3	-	14	TRBJ1-2	TGTGCCATCAGTGGGGGACCGCCGAACTATGGCTACACCTTC	CAISGGPPNYGYTF
many	TRBV7-3	-	15	TRBJ1-5	TGTGCCAGCAGCCTCTATGGAGGGTCGGGGCAGCCCCAGCATTTT	CASSLYGGSGQPQHF
few	TRBV11-3	-	24	TRBJ2-1	TGTGCCAGCAGCTTAGGGGCGGACTGGGAGAGTACTAGGGGGTGGATGAACTCCTACAATGAGCAGTTCTTC	CASSLGADWESTRGWMNSYNEQFF
-	TRBV28	-	17	TRBJ1-1	TGTGCCAGCACCCCCATGTCTCGCAGAGCCGCCGACACTGAAGCTTTCTTT	CASTPMSRRAADTEAFF
few	TRBV11-2	-	14	TRBJ2-5	TGTGCCAGCAGCCACTTCGGGGTGTATGAGACCCAGTACTTC	CASSHFGVYETQYF
many	TRBV7-2	-	13	TRBJ2-1	TGTGCCAGCAGCCGGGACCGTTCGGGGGAGCAGTTCTTC	CASSRDRSGEQFF
many	TRBV28	TRBD2	14	TRBJ2-1	TGTGCCAGCAGAGAGACTAGCGGGAGCAATGAGCAGTTCTTC	CASRETSGSNEQFF
many	TRBV7-2	-	16	TRBJ2-4	TGTGCCAGCAGTTCCGGGACGGCCCTAGCCAAAAACATTCAGTACTTC	CASSSGTALAKNIQYF
many	TRBV7-8	TRBD2	15	TRBJ2-3	TGTGCCAGCAGCTCCGGAGGGCGGGGGACAGATACGCAGTATTTT	CASSSGGRGTDTQYF
-	TRBV5-6	-	15	TRBJ1-4	TGTGCCAGCAGCTTGTTCCGGGAGGGGGATGAAAAACTGTTTTTT	CASSLFREGDEKLFF
few	TRBV9	TRBD1	17	TRBJ1-3	TGTGCCAGCAGCGTTTGGACAGGGGAATCGGCTGGAAACACCATATATTTT	CASSVWTGESAGNTIYF
many	TRBV28	-	12	TRBJ2-7	TGTGCCACTGAAGCCAGAACCTACGAGCAGTACTTC	CATEARTYEQYF
-	TRBV20-1	-	13	TRBJ2-7	TGCAGTGCTAGGAGTTCAGTCTCCTACGAGCAGTACTTC	CSARSSVSYEQYF
once	TRBV29-1	-	14	TRBJ1-1	TGCAGCGTTGAGTTGTTAGGGCGGTGGACTGAAGCTTTCTTT	CSVELLGRWTEAFF
-	TRBV5-3	TRBD2	18	TRBJ2-1	TGTGCCAGCAGCCAGCCGACTAGCGGGGGGGCAGCCTACAATGAGCAGTTCTTC	CASSQPTSGGAAYNEQFF
-	TRBV6-2/TRBV6-3	TRBD2	13	TRBJ2-1	TGTGCCAGCAAGTCTAGCGGGAGGTATGAGCAGTTCTTC	CASKSSGRYEQFF
many	TRBV7-2	-	15	TRBJ2-1	TGTGCCAGCAGCCCCCCCGGGACCAGCGTCACTGAGCAGTTCTTC	CASSPPGTSVTEQFF
many	TRBV7-2	-	11	TRBJ2-5	TGTGCCAGCAGCTTGCGTGGGACCCAGTACTTC	CASSLRGTQYF
many	TRBV29-1	-	12	TRBJ1-5	TGCAGCGCCTTTAATAGCAATCAGCCCCAGCATTTT	CSAFNSNQPQHF
-	TRBV19	-	12	TRBJ1-3	TGTGCCAGTAGTATCCTCGGCAACACCATATATTTT	CASSILGNTIYF
many	TRBV28	TRBD2	15	TRBJ2-5	TGTGCCAGCAGTTCCAGACTAGCACCGCAGGAGACCCAGTACTTC	CASSSRLAPQETQYF